These 25 T cell receptor beta chains were all obtained from the same sample, sequenced in a study of cytomegalovirus exposure and HLA in healthy donors. PCR was performed using 60 Vbeta and 13 Jbeta primers. Generated by immunoSEQ multiplex PCR, the TCRdb table keeps only in-frame clones and is missing some. The table records about 180,000 clones, around 81% of them present only once. Sequencing was carried out using PBMCs. These receptors were taken from a man between 35 and 55 years old in good health and CMV-seronegative.

This chain uses TRBV19 with TRBJ1-5; TRBD1 is a possible D gene (6 bases). CDR3 length: 14 amino acids. Looked up from germline, CDR1 is LNHDA and CDR2 is SQIVND (reference sequence). The ends were cut back, 6 bases at V and 1 base at J, with 10 bases in the middle. The CDR3 nucleotides are TGTGCCAGTAGCGCAACAGGGAGCAATCAGCCCCAGCATTTT. The encoded protein is CASSATGSNQPQHF.

The chain combines TRBV19 with TRBJ2-5; 8 bases agree with TRBD2. Germline-derived CDR1 and CDR2 are LNHDA and SQIVND (reference sequence). This CDR3 has 13 amino acids. With V trimmed by 6 bases and J by 5 bases, 5 bases remained unmatched. The CDR3 bases are TGTGCCAGTAGCGGGGGGGCCACGGAGACCCAGTACTTC. Protein: CASSGGATETQYF.

The chain employs TRBV12-5 and TRBJ1-2; 7 nucleotides line up with TRBD1. V lost 8 bases to trimming and J lost 0 bases; unmatched junction nucleotides: 6. The CDR3 spans 14 residues. Germline V CDR1 and CDR2: LGHNT, FRNRAP. CDR3 nucleotide sequence: TGTGCTAGTCTGGGACAGCTCGCTAACTATGGCTACACCTTC. Translation gives CASLGQLANYGYTF.

The V and J genes are TRBV10-2 and TRBJ2-1; the match to TRBD2 covers 11 bases. This CDR3 contains 14 residues. V lost 2 bases to trimming and J lost 7 bases; unmatched junction nucleotides: 1. Germline CDR1 WSHSY, CDR2 SAAADI. The CDR3 DNA follows: TGCGCCAGCAGTGAGGTAGCGGGGGGGAATGAGCAGTTCTTC. Translating it yields CASSEVAGGNEQFF.

V is TRBV7-2 and J is TRBJ2-7, with D uncertain. The length of the CDR3 is 12 residues. Germline values: CDR1 SGHTA, CDR2 FQGNSA. Trimming took off 10 bases at V and 3 bases at J, with 13 bases between the two ends. The CDR3: CATETPNYEQYF. DNA of the CDR3: TGTGCCACTGAGACACCTAACTACGAGCAGTACTTC.

This chain joins TRBV9 and TRBJ2-1, with TRBD1 matching over 7 bases. The CDR3 spans 16 residues. Trimming took 0 bases from V and 4 from J; bases not matched to a gene: 7. The V gene's germline CDR1 is SGDLS and CDR2 YYNGEE. CDR3 sequence: CASSVEGGDRYNEQFF. CDR3 in DNA: TGTGCCAGCAGCGTAGAGGGTGGGGACAGATACAATGAGCAGTTCTTC.

This clone was seen just once. The genes are TRBV7-2 and TRBJ2-1; D unclear. The length of the CDR3 is 15 residues. V shed 6 bases and J shed 0 bases, with 12 bases lying between them. The germline V gene has CDR1 SGHTA and CDR2 FQGNSA. Written as DNA, the CDR3 is TGTGCCAGCAGTGGGCTAACCTTCTCCTACAATGAGCAGTTCTTC. Translated, it gives CASSGLTFSYNEQFF.

The chain joins TRBV10-3 to TRBJ1-6; D unclear. The ends were cut back, 5 bases at V and 7 bases at J, with 18 bases in the middle. The CDR3 is 16 amino acids. Germline lookup yields CDR1 ENHRY and CDR2 SYGVKD. As DNA, the CDR3 is TGTGCCATCAGTCCGGGAGGGAGCGGAGGGAATTCACCCCTCCACTTT. This encodes CAISPGGSGGNSPLHF.

The J gene is TRBJ2-7, the V gene TRBV19; tentative D call: TRBD2 (6 bases). This CDR3 comprises 16 residues. Trimming cost V 6 bases and J 0 bases, with 18 bases left between them. Germline lookup yields CDR1 LNHDA and CDR2 SQIVND (reference sequence). The CDR3 here is CASSPNPAGSSYEQYF. CDR3 bases: TGTGCCAGTAGCCCGAACCCGGCGGGGTCCTCCTACGAGCAGTACTTC.

The chain joins TRBV19 to TRBJ2-3, with 10 bases aligning to TRBD1. Losses at the gene ends were 6 bases for V and 2 bases for J; bases not matched to a gene: 5. Germline V gives CDR1 LNHDA, CDR2 SQIVND (reference sequence). The CDR3 extends over 15 amino acids. The CDR3 spells CASRRQGANTDTQYF. CDR3 DNA sequence: TGTGCCAGTAGGAGACAGGGGGCTAACACAGATACGCAGTATTTT.

Concerning this clone itself: Its ends do not fully match the called genes, so a read error is possible. The chain combines TRBV7-9 with TRBJ2-4, with 8 bases lining up with TRBD1. Germline V gene data show CDR1 as SEHNR and CDR2 as FQNEAQ (reference sequence). The CDR3 length is 13 residues. CDR3 sequence (DNA): TGTGTCAGCAGCTTAGACGACAGGGGCCTTCAGTACTTC. Translated: CVSSLDDRGLQYF.

The V and J genes are TRBV4-3 and TRBJ1-2; D perhaps matches TRBD1 (6 bases). CDR1 and CDR2 from the germline V gene are LGHNA and YSLEER. Trimming removed 0 bases at V and 8 bases at J, with 16 bases between. The CDR3 runs 15 residues. The CDR3 coding sequence is TGCGCCAGCAGCCAAGAAGGCAGAAGGGGGTACGGCTACACCTTC. It translates to CASSQEGRRGYGYTF.

V and J are TRBV25-1 and TRBJ1-2; TRBD1 matches at 7 bases. There are 13 residues in the CDR3. Germline V lookup: CDR1 MGHDK, CDR2 SYGVNS. Losses at the gene ends were 5 bases for V and 4 bases for J; bases not matched to a gene: 4. The CDR3 coding sequence is TGTGCCAGCAGTTCCCCAGGGGGCTATGGCTACACCTTC. Translated, it gives CASSSPGGYGYTF.

The J gene is TRBJ2-1, the V gene TRBV9, with 15 bases matching TRBD2. Trimming removed 3 bases from V and 7 bases from J; junction bases left unmatched: 8. The V gene's germline CDR1 is SGDLS and CDR2 YYNGEE. This CDR3 comprises 17 residues. CDR3 DNA: TGTGCCAGCAGCGAGACCTATGGGACTAGCGGGAGGAATGAGCAGTTCTTC. Protein product: CASSETYGTSGRNEQFF.

The rearrangement uses TRBV7-2 and TRBJ2-5, with 9 bases identical to TRBD2. Looked up from germline, CDR1 is SGHTA and CDR2 is FQGNSA. The V segment lost 5 bases and the J segment 2 bases; nucleotides outside the gene matches: 9. The CDR3 consists of 16 residues. CDR3 sequence: CASSTRLAVRQETQYF. The CDR3 DNA follows: TGTGCCAGCAGCACTAGACTAGCGGTCAGACAAGAGACCCAGTACTTC.

This chain uses TRBV10-3 with TRBJ2-7; 7 bases map to TRBD1. V lost 0 bases to trimming and J lost 3 bases; unmatched junction nucleotides: 5. Germline loops: CDR1 ENHRY, CDR2 SYGVKD. The CDR3 contains 15 residues. The CDR3 region is CAISESDRIGYEQYF. The CDR3 region has the DNA TGTGCCATCAGTGAGTCGGACAGGATTGGCTACGAGCAGTACTTC.

The V call is TRBV27, the J call TRBJ2-7; D gene uncertain. The ends were cut back, 5 bases at V and 3 bases at J, with 11 bases in the middle. Germline V CDR1 and CDR2: MNHEY, SMNVEV (reference sequence). CDR3 length: 13 amino acids. CDR3 protein: CASSTPASYEQYF. CDR3 DNA sequence: TGTGCCAGCAGTACTCCGGCTAGCTACGAGCAGTACTTC.

The gene calls are TRBV11-3 and TRBJ2-7, with 8 bases identical to TRBD2. With V trimmed by 1 base and J by 2 bases, 4 bases remained unmatched. This CDR3 is built from 15 residues. CDR1 and CDR2 (germline): SGHNT, YENEEA. The CDR3 nucleotides are TGTGCCAGCAGCTTAGTGGCGGGAGGCACCTACGAGCAGTACTTC. This codes for CASSLVAGGTYEQYF.

As to this clone: Mismatch with germline at one junction end may stem from a read error. This sequence joins TRBV9 and TRBJ2-5, with TRBD2 identical over 7 bases. In germline, CDR1 is SGDLS, CDR2 YYNGEE. This CDR3 region has 16 residues. The CDR3 bases are TGTGCCAGCAGCCCAGAGGGAGCGGGGTGGATAGAGGCCCAGTACTTC. Encoded protein: CASSPEGAGWIEAQYF.

The chain employs TRBV5-1 and TRBJ2-1, with 10 bases lining up with TRBD2. The J segment lost 6 bases and the V segment lost 7 bases, leaving 22 bases of the junction unmatched. The CDR3 spans 19 residues. The germline gives CDR1 SGHRS, CDR2 YFSETQ. Written as DNA, the CDR3 is TGCGCCAGCTCCCATGGGGGACTAGCGTCGACTGGAGGATTCAATGAGCAGTTCTTC. Its translation is CASSHGGLASTGGFNEQFF.

The rearrangement links TRBV18 to TRBJ2-5, with 9 bases fitting TRBD1. V was pared by 6 bases and J by 1 base, with 9 bases of the junction left unmatched. CDR1 is KGHSH and CDR2 is LQKENI in the germline V gene. The CDR3 consists of 16 residues. CDR3 sequence: CASSRFQDRGQETQYF. In DNA, the CDR3 is TGTGCCAGCTCCCGGTTTCAGGACAGGGGCCAAGAGACCCAGTACTTC.

This chain connects TRBV4-1 to TRBJ1-4; perhaps TRBD1 as D (5 bases). Trimming cost V 4 bases and J 6 bases, with 15 bases left between them. The CDR3 loop spans 15 amino acids. CDR1 MGHRA and CDR2 YSYEKL come from the germline V gene. The CDR3 DNA sequence: TGCGCCAGCAGCCCACGGGGGGAGGAGTATGAAAAACTGTTTTTT. This codes for CASSPRGEEYEKLFF.

This clone came up a few times. The chain carries TRBV29-1 and TRBJ1-1; D not certain. This CDR3 contains 14 residues. Germline lookup yields CDR1 SQVTM and CDR2 ANQGSEA. V was shortened by 4 bases and J by 4 bases, with 16 bases between the two germline ends. This CDR3 is CSVGREGGITEAFF. In nucleotides, the CDR3 is TGCAGCGTTGGCCGGGAGGGAGGGATCACTGAAGCTTTCTTT.

This clone was recorded only once. The chain uses TRBV30 and TRBJ1-1; D ambiguous. The CDR3 sequence is 16 residues long. Trimming pared 3 bases from V and 0 bases from J, leaving 17 bases between. Germline-derived CDR1 and CDR2 are GTSNPN and SVGIG (reference sequence). The CDR3 DNA follows: TGTGCCTGGAGACAGAGCTCCGCGAGAATGAACACTGAAGCTTTCTTT. Translating it yields CAWRQSSARMNTEAFF.

CDR3 amino acids: CASKGTGTNYYGYTF. The CDR3 nucleotides are TGTGCCAGTAAGGGGACCGGGACAAATTACTATGGCTACACCTTC. The chain employs TRBV6-1 and TRBJ1-2, with a tentative D call TRBD1 (6 bases). Trimming cost V 9 bases and J 3 bases, with 20 bases left between them. This CDR3 is built from 15 residues. Germline V gene lookup returns CDR1 MNHNS and CDR2 SASEGT.